The sequence of this T cell receptor beta chain was determined in a study of T cells in Graves' hyperthyroidism and ophthalmopathy. Amplification of TCR beta CDR3 regions used RNA as the template. TCR CDR3 underwent first-round RT-PCR with the HTBI primer set. TCRdb passed the multiplex PCR reads through MiXCR, listing each CDR3 protein once. The sample yields 650,000 to 800,000 distinct CDR3 sequences, just under 45% seen once. Remarks on this clonotype: This may stem from a read error, because a much larger clone lies one nucleotide away.

Sequencing used peripheral blood or thyroid tissue (not recorded which). The TCR comes from an adult man with Graves' disease, either hyperthyroidism or ophthalmopathy (not recorded which).

CDR3 residues: CATSGGTAFSSYEQYF. In DNA form, the CDR3 reads TGTGCCACCAGCGGCGGGACCGCCTTCAGCTCCTACGAGCAGTACTTC. The rearrangement joins TRBV15 to TRBJ2-7, with D possibly TRBD2 on 6 matching bases. V was pared by 5 bases and J by 0 bases, with 17 bases between. Germline CDR1 is LNHNV and CDR2 is YYDKDF (reference sequence). This CDR3 spans 16 amino acids. The whole variable domain, filled in from reference TRBV15 and TRBJ2-7, reads DAMVIQNPRYQVTQFGKPVTLSCSQTLNHNVMYWYQQKSSQAPKLLFHYYDKDFNNEADTPDNFQSRRPNTSFCFLDIRSPGLGDTAMYLCATSGGTAFSSYEQYFGPGTRLTVT.